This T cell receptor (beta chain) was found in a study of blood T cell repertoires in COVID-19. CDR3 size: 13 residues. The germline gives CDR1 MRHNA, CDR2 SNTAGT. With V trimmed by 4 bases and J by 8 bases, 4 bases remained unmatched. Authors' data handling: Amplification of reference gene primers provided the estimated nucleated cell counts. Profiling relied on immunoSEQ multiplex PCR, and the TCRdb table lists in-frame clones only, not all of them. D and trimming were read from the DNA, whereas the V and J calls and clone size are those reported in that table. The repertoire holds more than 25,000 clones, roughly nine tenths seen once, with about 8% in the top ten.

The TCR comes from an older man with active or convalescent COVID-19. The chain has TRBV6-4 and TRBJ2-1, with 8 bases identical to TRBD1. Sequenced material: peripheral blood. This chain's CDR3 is CASSVSGGYEQFF. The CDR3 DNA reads TGTGCCAGCAGTGTTTCAGGGGGCTATGAGCAGTTCTTC.